A single sample gave rise to the 8 T cell receptor beta chains below, sequenced in a study of human T cells and chemical hapten exposure. Time point given: patch test 2, 6 weeks after DPC sensitization. The treatment: therapeutic diphenylcyclopropenone sensitization with weekly scalp DPC. TCRdb reanalysed the RACE reads using MiXCR and keeps one entry per CDR3 protein. The profile covers some 96,000 distinct CDR3 sequences, with about 9.3% appearing a single time and approximately 2.2% taken by the ten largest. The source was whole blood, collected in connection with sensitization to the hapten diphenylcyclopropenone (DPC). These receptors were taken from a woman aged 40 to 49 with alopecia areata. Some clones in this sample may be carry-over from other donors' samples.

This clonotype was counted between two and nine times. The J gene is TRBJ2-1, the V gene TRBV30, with a tentative D call TRBD2 (7 bases). Germline CDR1 is GTSNPN and CDR2 is SVGIG (reference sequence). The CDR3 is made up of 15 amino acids. Trimming took off 2 bases at V and 6 bases at J, with 17 bases between the two ends. As DNA, the CDR3 is TGTGCCTGGAGTAGGGGGGGCTTGGTATCCAATGAGCAGTTCTTC. It codes for CAWSRGGLVSNEQFF.

The chain has TRBV29-1 and TRBJ1-1; the D gene is possibly TRBD1 (5 bases). The CDR3 is 13 amino acids. Per germline, CDR1 SQVTM and CDR2 ANQGSEA. Trimming removed 6 bases from V and 0 bases from J, with 11 bases in between. For the CDR3, the DNA is TGCAGCGTCGCGACAGTTATGAACACTGAAGCTTTCTTT. It translates to CSVATVMNTEAFF.

This clonotype was seen ten or more times. V usage is TRBV7-2 and J usage is TRBJ2-5; 7 positions match TRBD2. V gave up 4 bases and J gave up 9 bases; unmatched junction bases: 5. The CDR3 covers 12 residues. Germline V gene sequence: CDR1 SGHTA, CDR2 FQGNSA. CDR3 protein: CASSSQRGAQYF. As DNA, the CDR3 is TGTGCCAGCAGCTCGCAGCGGGGCGCCCAGTACTTC. Using reference TRBV7-2 and TRBJ2-5 for the parts outside the CDR3, the full variable domain is GAGVSQSPSNKVTEKGKDVELRCDPISGHTALYWYRQSLGQGLEFLIYFQGNSAPDKSGLPSDRFSAERTGGSVSTLTIQRTQQEDSAVYLCASSSQRGAQYFGPGTRLLVL.

This clonotype was detected many times. The chain uses TRBV14 and TRBJ1-2; a possible D gene is TRBD1 (6 bases). Trimming took off 3 bases at V and 8 bases at J, with 25 bases between the two ends. The germline V gene has CDR1 SGHDN and CDR2 FVKESK. This CDR3 is built from 17 residues. The chain's CDR3 is CASSQLGRGVEGVGYTF. The CDR3 bases are TGTGCCAGCAGCCAGCTGGGCAGGGGAGTAGAAGGGGTCGGCTACACCTTC. Filled out from reference TRBV14 and TRBJ1-2, the complete variable domain reads EAGVTQFPSHSVIEKGQTVTLRCDPISGHDNLYWYRRVMGKEIKFLLHFVKESKQDESGMPNNRFLAERTGGTYSTLKVQPAELEDSGVYFCASSQLGRGVEGVGYTFGSGTRLTVV.

This chain joins TRBV11-2 and TRBJ2-7; TRBD1 agrees at 9 bases. This CDR3 is 15 amino acids long. Germline loops: CDR1 SGHAT, CDR2 FQNNGV. Germline trimming cut 5 bases from V and 4 bases from J; bases unmatched to any gene: 9. The CDR3 sequence is CASSLTDRGNYEQYF. CDR3 coding DNA: TGTGCCAGCAGCCTAACGGACAGGGGAAATTACGAGCAGTACTTC.

This clonotype was found a few times. J is TRBJ1-5 and V is TRBV18; TRBD1 might be the D (5 bases). This CDR3 is 15 amino acids long. Germline assignment: CDR1 KGHSH and CDR2 LQKENI. V lost 3 bases and J 3 bases, leaving 12 bases between the germline ends. CDR3 nucleotides: TGTGCCAGCTCACCCCGGGGGGTAGACAATCAGCCCCAGCATTTT. Protein product: CASSPRGVDNQPQHF.

Ten or more counts support this clonotype. The genes are TRBV6-2 or TRBV6-3 and TRBJ1-1; 7 bases map to TRBD1. Germline CDR1 reads MNHEY; CDR2 reads SVGEGT. Trimming removed 2 bases from V and 11 bases from J; junction bases left unmatched: 5. This CDR3 comprises 12 residues. As DNA, the CDR3 is TGTGCCAGCAGTTACGCGGGACAGCGGGCTTTCTTT. It translates to CASSYAGQRAFF.

CDR3 in DNA: TGTGCCACCAGGAGCGGGAGAGGGACAGATACGCAGTATTTT. It is translated as CATRSGRGTDTQYF. The rearrangement links TRBV24-1 to TRBJ2-3; 8 nucleotides agree with TRBD2. The length of the CDR3 is 14 residues. V shed 7 bases, J shed 3 bases, and the junction held 5 bases outside the gene matches. Looked up from germline, CDR1 is KGHDR and CDR2 is SFDVKD.